The sequence of this T cell receptor beta chain was determined in a study of tumor and adjacent non-tumor tissue in lung cancer. The library came from three nested PCR rounds adapted from ARM-PCR protocols. TCRdb reprocessed the multiplex PCR reads via MiXCR and lists one record per CDR3 protein. The sample shows about 110,000 distinct CDR3 sequences, over 70% of them seen only once. The germline V gene has CDR1 SQVTM and CDR2 ANQGSEA. This CDR3 has 14 residues. Comments on this clonotype: One end of the junction is discordant with germline, which a read error may explain.

RNA was extracted from bulk tissue without any cell sorting. Sequencing used lung tumor tissue. This clonotype was obtained from a man between 65 and 85 years old with non-small cell lung cancer. The V and J genes are TRBV29-1 and TRBJ2-2, with D perhaps TRBD2 (5 bases). The CDR3 protein is CSALEGRNTVELLF. CDR3 DNA sequence: TGCAGCGCCCTAGAGGGAAGGAACACCGTGGAGCTGTTATTT.